The rows below give T cell receptor beta chains drawn from one sample of a study of cytomegalovirus exposure and HLA in healthy donors. The assay was immunoSEQ multiplex PCR, and TCRdb's table has in-frame clones only and misses some. The sample has fewer than 400,000 clones, 86% seen once. Sequencing was performed on PBMCs. These receptors all stem from a woman under 30 in good health and CMV-seronegative. The CDR3 runs from the conserved cysteine through the conserved F or W. The D gene is left open where the match is weak. The size field is filled for only some rows; it gives once, few, many or a size class.

clone_size	d_call	v_call	j_call	cdr3_nt	cdr3_aa
once	.	TRBV19	TRBJ1-2	TGTGCCAGTAGTCCCAGACGGGGGAGCAGCTACACCTTC	CASSPRRGSSYTF
once	.	TRBV18	TRBJ1-1	TGTGCCAGCTCACCCGATGGCGGCAACACTGAAGCTTTCTTT	CASSPDGGNTEAFF
.	TRBD2	TRBV27	TRBJ2-7	TGTGCCAGCAGTTTACAAGCGGGAGTTACCTACGAGCAGTACTTC	CASSLQAGVTYEQYF
.	.	TRBV27	TRBJ1-4	TGTGCCAGCAGTCCGACAGTGACCGTGACTAATGAAAAACTGTTTTTT	CASSPTVTVTNEKLFF
.	.	TRBV30	TRBJ1-1	TGTGCCTGGAGTGTAACCCGGCGGACTGAAGCTTTCTTT	CAWSVTRRTEAFF
.	TRBD2	TRBV27	TRBJ2-7	TGTGCCAGCAGTTTATCGGGCCTAGCGGGAGGGCGCGAGCAGTACTTC	CASSLSGLAGGREQYF
.	.	TRBV20-1	TRBJ2-2	TGCAGTGCTCCCCTTAGAGGGGAGCTGTTTTTT	CSAPLRGELFF
.	.	TRBV7-8	TRBJ2-1	TGTGCCAGCAGCTTAGTGGACTGGATGGGTGAGCAGTTCTTC	CASSLVDWMGEQFF
.	TRBD1	TRBV2	TRBJ1-4	TGTGCCATCGGGGGACAGGGTGATGAAAAACTGTTTTTT	CAIGGQGDEKLFF
.	TRBD2	TRBV4-2	TRBJ2-1	TGTGCCAGCAGCCAAGGACTAGCGGTAAACAATGAGCAGTTCTTC	CASSQGLAVNNEQFF
.	TRBD1	TRBV6-5	TRBJ2-3	TGTGCCAGCAGTAACGGACAGGGTCCGCAGTATTTT	CASSNGQGPQYF
.	.	TRBV27	TRBJ2-1	TGTGCCAGCGCGGGGGCGTTATACAATGAGCAGTTCTTC	CASAGALYNEQFF
.	TRBD2	TRBV6-1	TRBJ2-2	TGTGCCAGCAAATTAGCGGGCGAGCGAAGCGGGGAGCTGTTTTTT	CASKLAGERSGELFF
.	.	TRBV7-7	TRBJ2-1	TGTGCTTCCTCCACCGGGTATGGCAATGAGCAGTTCTTC	CASSTGYGNEQFF
.	.	TRBV27	TRBJ1-4	TGTGCCAGCAGTTTATTGGGCAGTTATAATGAAAAACTGTTTTTT	CASSLLGSYNEKLFF
.	.	TRBV19	TRBJ2-3	TGTGCCAGTAGCCGTGTGGATACGCAGTATTTT	CASSRVDTQYF
.	TRBD1	TRBV7-2	TRBJ1-2	TGTGCCAGCAGCGCCCGCTTGGACAGGGGAACCTATGGCTACACCTTC	CASSARLDRGTYGYTF
.	TRBD1	TRBV5-1	TRBJ1-3	TGCGCCAGCAGCACAGGGGGTAACTCTGGAAACACCATATATTTT	CASSTGGNSGNTIYF
once	.	TRBV5-1	TRBJ2-5	TGCGCCAGCACCTATAGCGAGAGGGCCGCGACCCAGTACTTC	CASTYSERAATQYF
.	.	TRBV6-5	TRBJ2-5	TGTGCCAGCAGTAAGGAGGGACCCACCCAAGAGACCCAGTACTTC	CASSKEGPTQETQYF
few	.	TRBV14	TRBJ1-1	TGTGCCAGCAGCCAAGTTCCGGGGGGACGAACTGAAGCTTTCTTT	CASSQVPGGRTEAFF
.	TRBD1	TRBV15	TRBJ1-5	TGTGCCACCAGCAGAGACTCTGGACAGGACGCGCCCCAGCATTTT	CATSRDSGQDAPQHF